This T cell receptor beta chain was identified during a study of monozygotic twins with inflammatory bowel disease. The CDR3 runs 14 residues. The authors made each sample's cDNA in eight separate reactions. TCRdb re-called the 5' RACE reads and gives one entry per CDR3 protein, without DNA. This sample's table has tens of thousands of distinct CDR3 sequences. Note on this clonotype: The target antigen is unknown.

Blood was drawn once per donor, and each sample measured approximately 2.4 ml. RNA in its total form was extracted from whole blood, and T cells were not sorted. The study's findings and limits: Relative to healthy twins, IBD patients had fewer clonotypes in common with others, a gap that was especially apparent with disease activity.

This clonotype was obtained from a human donor with ulcerative colitis or Crohn's disease, or a healthy co-twin of an affected twin (not recorded which). Sequencing was performed on blood. V usage is TRBV12-3 or TRBV12-4 and J usage is TRBJ1-3. CDR3 loop: CASSFSRSGNTIYF.